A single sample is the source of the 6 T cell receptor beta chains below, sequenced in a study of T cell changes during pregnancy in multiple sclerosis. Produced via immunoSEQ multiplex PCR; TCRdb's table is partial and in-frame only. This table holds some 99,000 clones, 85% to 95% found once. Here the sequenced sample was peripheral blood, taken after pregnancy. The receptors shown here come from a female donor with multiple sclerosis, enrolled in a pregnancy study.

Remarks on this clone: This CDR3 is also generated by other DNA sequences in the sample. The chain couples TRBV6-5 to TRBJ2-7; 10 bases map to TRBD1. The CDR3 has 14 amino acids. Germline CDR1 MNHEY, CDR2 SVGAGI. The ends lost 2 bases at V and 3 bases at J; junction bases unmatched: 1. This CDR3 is CASSYRDRGYEQYF. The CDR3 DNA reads TGTGCCAGCAGTTACCGGGACAGGGGCTACGAGCAGTACTTC.

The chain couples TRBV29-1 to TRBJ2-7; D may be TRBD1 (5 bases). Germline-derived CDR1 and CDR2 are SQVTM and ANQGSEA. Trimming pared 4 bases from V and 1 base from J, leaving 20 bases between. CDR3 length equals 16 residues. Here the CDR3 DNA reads TGCAGCGTTGGTGGCACAGGATTAAGTGGTTCCTACGAGCAGTACTTC. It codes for CSVGGTGLSGSYEQYF.

CDR3 in amino acids: CASSLGRDRAVSGYTF. The CDR3 DNA reads as TGTGCCAGCAGTTTAGGGAGGGACAGGGCTGTCTCGGGCTACACCTTC. The rearrangement uses TRBV27 and TRBJ1-2; the match to TRBD1 covers 9 bases. V was clipped by 2 bases and J by 8 bases; unmatched bases: 12. The germline CDR1 and CDR2 sequences are MNHEY and SMNVEV (reference sequence). CDR3 length equals 16 residues.

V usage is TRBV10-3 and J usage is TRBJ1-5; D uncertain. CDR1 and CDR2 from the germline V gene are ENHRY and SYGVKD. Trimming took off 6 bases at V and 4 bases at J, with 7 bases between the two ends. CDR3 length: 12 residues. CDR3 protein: CAIRSANQPQHF. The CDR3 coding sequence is TGTGCCATCAGGTCCGCGAATCAGCCCCAGCATTTT.

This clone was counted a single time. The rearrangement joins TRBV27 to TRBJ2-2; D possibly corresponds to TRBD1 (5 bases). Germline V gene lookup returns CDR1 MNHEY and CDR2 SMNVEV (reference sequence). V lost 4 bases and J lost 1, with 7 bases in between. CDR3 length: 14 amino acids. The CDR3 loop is CASSYQGNTGELFF. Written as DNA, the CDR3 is TGTGCCAGCAGTTACCAGGGGAACACCGGGGAGCTGTTTTTT.

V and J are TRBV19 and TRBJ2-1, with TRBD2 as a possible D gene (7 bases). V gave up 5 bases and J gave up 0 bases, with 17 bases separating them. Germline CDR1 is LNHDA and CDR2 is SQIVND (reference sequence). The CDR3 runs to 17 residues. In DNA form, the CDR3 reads TGTGCCAGTAGTGGGGGGGCATACTCGGGCTCCTACAATGAGCAGTTCTTC. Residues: CASSGGAYSGSYNEQFF.